These 3 T cell receptor beta chains originate from one sample sequenced in a study of T cell responses to AZD1222 COVID-19 vaccine. Assay: immunoSEQ multiplex PCR; the TCRdb copy retains only in-frame clones and omits some. In the table there are 160,000 or so clones, around 87% of which are singletons. The sample here was peripheral blood, taken 28 days after the second AZD1222 dose. The source of these receptors is an adult who received the AZD1222 COVID-19 vaccine.

The chain links TRBV28 to TRBJ2-3; TRBD1 matches at 7 bases. The trim removed 7 bases at V and 5 bases at J, leaving 6 bases unmatched. Germline loops: CDR1 MDHEN, CDR2 SYDVKM. The CDR3 covers 13 residues. CDR3 in DNA: TGTGCCAGCATGAGGGGGCGAGGAGATACGCAGTATTTT. It encodes CASMRGRGDTQYF.

The rearrangement links TRBV15 to TRBJ1-1, with 8 bases that match TRBD1. The CDR3 loop spans 14 amino acids. The J segment lost 2 bases and the V segment lost 3 bases, leaving 2 bases of the junction unmatched. CDR1 and CDR2 (germline): LNHNV, YYDKDF (reference sequence). In DNA form, the CDR3 reads TGTGCCACCAGCAGGGGACAGGTCAACACTGAAGCTTTCTTT. Amino acids: CATSRGQVNTEAFF.

The chain has TRBV25-1 and TRBJ2-3; maybe TRBD1 (6 bases). Germline loops: CDR1 MGHDK, CDR2 SYGVNS. Trimming shortened V by 3 bases and J by 8 bases, and 15 bases separated the two germline ends. CDR3 length: 14 amino acids. The CDR3 here is CASSDPGQFATQYF. The CDR3 DNA is TGTGCCAGCAGTGACCCGGGACAATTTGCTACGCAGTATTTT.